This TCR beta chain came from a study of blood T cells in healthy people across ages. Study-level results: With age, beta diversity per million T cells declined roughly linearly, significantly by roughly 40. Relative to aged donors, long-lived donors carried more naive CD4+ cells and displayed higher diversity.

Primers used in a second PCR of roughly 7 to 12 cycles were a sample-barcoded 5' primer and a J-beta primer mix. Tags on each cDNA molecule came from a template-switch adaptor with 12 random nucleotides. Each CDR3 protein gets one entry after TCRdb re-called the 5' RACE reads with MiXCR. The sample shows about 630,000 distinct CDR3 sequences, around 21% of them seen only once. This clonotype was seen more than once but under ten times. Its specificity is not known. Trimming pared 2 bases from V and 3 bases from J, leaving 13 bases between. The CDR3 sequence is 16 residues long. Germline CDR1 reads SGHTA; CDR2 reads FQGNSA.

The chain joins TRBV7-2 to TRBJ1-4; D call uncertain. The sequencing input was blood. This clonotype was obtained from a man in his 70s in good health. CDR3 bases: TGTGCCAGCAGCTTACCCCCAGGCGCGGCTAATGAAAAACTGTTTTTT. Translating gives CASSLPPGAANEKLFF. Drawing the rest from reference TRBV7-2 and TRBJ1-4, the complete variable domain is GAGVSQSPSNKVTEKGKDVELRCDPISGHTALYWYRQSLGQGLEFLIYFQGNSAPDKSGLPSDRFSAERTGGSVSTLTIQRTQQEDSAVYLCASSLPPGAANEKLFFGSGTQLSVL.